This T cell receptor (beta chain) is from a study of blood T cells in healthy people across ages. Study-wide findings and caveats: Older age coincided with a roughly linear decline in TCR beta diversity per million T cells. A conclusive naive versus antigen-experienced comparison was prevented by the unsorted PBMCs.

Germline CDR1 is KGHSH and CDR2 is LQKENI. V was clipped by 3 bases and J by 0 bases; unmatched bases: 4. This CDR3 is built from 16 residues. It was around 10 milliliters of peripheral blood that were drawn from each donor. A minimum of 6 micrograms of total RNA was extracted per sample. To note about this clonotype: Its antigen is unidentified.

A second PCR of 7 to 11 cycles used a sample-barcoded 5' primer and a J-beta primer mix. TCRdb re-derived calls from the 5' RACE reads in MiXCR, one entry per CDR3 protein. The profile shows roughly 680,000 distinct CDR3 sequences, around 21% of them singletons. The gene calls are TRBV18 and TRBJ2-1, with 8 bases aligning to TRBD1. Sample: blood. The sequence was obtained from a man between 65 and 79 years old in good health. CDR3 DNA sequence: TGTGCCAGCTCACCGGGACAGGCGAGCTCCTACAATGAGCAGTTCTTC. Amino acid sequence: CASSPGQASSYNEQFF.